Listed below are T cell receptor beta chains from one sample, sequenced in a study of PD-1 blockade in classical Hodgkin lymphoma. Data came from immunoSEQ multiplex PCR; TCRdb stores just in-frame clones and leaves some out. The table has over 25,000 clones, under 85% seen once. This sample comprised peripheral blood mononuclear cells (PBMCs), obtained before the second cycle of nivolumab. The receptors come from a human donor with classical Hodgkin lymphoma. Both conserved end residues are part of each CDR3. Fields, in order: clone size, D gene, J gene, V gene, CDR3 protein, CDR3 DNA. D genes are given only for firm matches. Clone sizes are given selectively: once, few, many, or a class where the clone is expanded.

NA NA TRBJ1-5 TRBV5-6 CASSRLGGRPQHF TGTGCCAGCAGCCGACTTGGAGGTAGGCCCCAGCATTTT
NA TRBD2 TRBJ2-7 TRBV4-3 CASSQDLAGGYYEQYF TGCGCCAGCAGCCAAGATCTCGCGGGGGGGTACTACGAGCAGTACTTC
few NA TRBJ1-2 TRBV21-1 CASSKEGTAFYGYTF TGTGCCAGCAGCAAAGAGGGGACAGCTTTCTATGGCTACACCTTC
NA NA TRBJ1-5 TRBV19 CASSPEISNQPQHF TGTGCCAGTAGCCCGGAGATTAGCAATCAGCCCCAGCATTTT
once TRBD1 TRBJ1-1 TRBV19 CASTFPGQGLNTEAFF TGTGCCAGTACATTCCCTGGACAGGGCCTTAACACTGAAGCTTTCTTT
NA NA TRBJ2-7 TRBV6-5 CASSLDSALNEQYF TGTGCCAGCAGCCTCGACTCAGCCCTGAACGAGCAGTACTTC
once TRBD1 TRBJ1-1 TRBV6-5 CASSYVTQGDRTEAFF TGTGCCAGCAGTTACGTGACCCAGGGGGATAGGACTGAAGCTTTCTTT
NA NA TRBJ2-5 TRBV7-3 CASSVREASPETQYF TGTGCCAGCAGCGTTAGGGAGGCTAGCCCGGAGACCCAGTACTTC
NA NA TRBJ2-3 TRBV14 CASSHADTQYF TGTGCCAGCAGCCACGCAGATACGCAGTATTTT
NA TRBD2 TRBJ2-2 TRBV7-3 CASSQPSGGYTGELFF TGTGCCAGCAGCCAGCCTAGCGGGGGGTACACCGGGGAGCTGTTTTTT
NA TRBD1 TRBJ2-7 TRBV11-1 CASSRDSSLSGEQYF TGTGCCAGCAGCCGGGACAGCTCTTTGTCTGGCGAGCAGTACTTC
NA NA TRBJ1-5 TRBV6-5 CASSYGPAGQPQHF TGTGCCAGCAGTTATGGCCCGGCGGGGCAGCCCCAGCATTTT
NA TRBD1 TRBJ1-3 TRBV9 CASSSRTGMDTGNTIYF TGTGCCAGCAGCTCCCGGACAGGGATGGATACTGGAAACACCATATATTTT